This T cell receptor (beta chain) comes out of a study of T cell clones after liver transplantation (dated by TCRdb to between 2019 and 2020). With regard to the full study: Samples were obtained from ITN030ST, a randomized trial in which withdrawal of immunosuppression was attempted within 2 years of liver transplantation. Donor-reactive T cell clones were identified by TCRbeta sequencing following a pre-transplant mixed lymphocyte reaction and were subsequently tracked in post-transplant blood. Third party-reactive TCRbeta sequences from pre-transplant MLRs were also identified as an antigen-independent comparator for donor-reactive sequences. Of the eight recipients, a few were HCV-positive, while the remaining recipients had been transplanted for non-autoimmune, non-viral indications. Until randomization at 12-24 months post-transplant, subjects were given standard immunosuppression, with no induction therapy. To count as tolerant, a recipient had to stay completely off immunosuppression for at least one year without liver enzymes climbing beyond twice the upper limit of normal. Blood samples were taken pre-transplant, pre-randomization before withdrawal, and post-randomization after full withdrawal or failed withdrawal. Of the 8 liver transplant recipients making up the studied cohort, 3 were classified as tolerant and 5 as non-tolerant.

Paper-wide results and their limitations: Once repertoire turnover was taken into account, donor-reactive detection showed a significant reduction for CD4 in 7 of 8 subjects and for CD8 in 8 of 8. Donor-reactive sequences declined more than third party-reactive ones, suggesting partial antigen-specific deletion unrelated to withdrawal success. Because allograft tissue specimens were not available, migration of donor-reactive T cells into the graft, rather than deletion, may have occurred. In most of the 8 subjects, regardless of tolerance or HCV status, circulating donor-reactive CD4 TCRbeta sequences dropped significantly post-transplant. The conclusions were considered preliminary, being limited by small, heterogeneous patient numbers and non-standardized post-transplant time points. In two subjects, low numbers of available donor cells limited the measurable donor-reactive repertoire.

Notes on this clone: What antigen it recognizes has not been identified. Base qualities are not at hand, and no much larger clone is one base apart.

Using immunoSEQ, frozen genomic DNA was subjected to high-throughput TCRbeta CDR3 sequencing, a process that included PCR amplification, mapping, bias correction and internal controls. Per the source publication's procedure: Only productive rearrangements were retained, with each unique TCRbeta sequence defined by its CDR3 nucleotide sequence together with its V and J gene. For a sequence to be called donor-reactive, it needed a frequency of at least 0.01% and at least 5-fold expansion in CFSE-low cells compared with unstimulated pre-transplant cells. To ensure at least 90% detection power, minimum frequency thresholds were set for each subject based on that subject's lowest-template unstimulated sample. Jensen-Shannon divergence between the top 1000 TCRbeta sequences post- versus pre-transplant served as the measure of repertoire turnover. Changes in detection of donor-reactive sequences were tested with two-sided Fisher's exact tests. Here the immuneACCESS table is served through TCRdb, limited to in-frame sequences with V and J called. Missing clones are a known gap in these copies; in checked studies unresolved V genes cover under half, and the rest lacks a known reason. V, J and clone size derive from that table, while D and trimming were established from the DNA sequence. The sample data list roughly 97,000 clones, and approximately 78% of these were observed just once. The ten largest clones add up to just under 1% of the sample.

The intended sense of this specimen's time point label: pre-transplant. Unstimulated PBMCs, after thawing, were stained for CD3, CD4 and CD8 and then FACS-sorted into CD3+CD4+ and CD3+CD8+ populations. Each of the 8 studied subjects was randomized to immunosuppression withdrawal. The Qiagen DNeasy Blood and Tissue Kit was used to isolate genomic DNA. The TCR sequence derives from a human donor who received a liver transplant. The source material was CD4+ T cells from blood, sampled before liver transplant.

CDR3 region: CASSPSVAGRYEQYF. The DNA sequence is TGTGCCAGCAGTCCCAGCGTAGCGGGAAGGTACGAGCAGTACTTC. This sequence uses TRBV28 and TRBJ2-7; 8 middle bases align to TRBD2. Via the germline V gene, CDR1 is MDHEN and CDR2 SYDVKM. For this chain, trimming is 5 bases at the V end and 4 bases at the J end, and the number of junction bases without a gene match is 10. The CDR3 runs 15 residues from the cysteine to the phenylalanine. The kept DNA is CDR3 alone, 45 bases in frame from the first base.